This T cell receptor beta chain originates from a study of tumor and adjacent non-tumor tissue in lung cancer. Looking at the study overall: Patients comprised about a dozen adenocarcinoma, 2 squamous cell carcinoma and 1 small cell lung cancer. The patients, 10 to 11 men and roughly 5 women, were about 31 to 80 with stage I to III disease.

Three rounds of nested PCR, following a modified ARM-PCR protocol, produced the TCRbeta library. TCRdb ran MiXCR on the multiplex PCR reads and lists one entry per CDR3 protein. The table shows 200,000 or so distinct CDR3 sequences, with 70% to 75% occurring only once. This sample's RNA came from whole unsorted tissue. J was trimmed by 0 bases and V by 2 bases; bases with no gene match: 6. In germline, CDR1 is SQVTM, CDR2 ANQGSEA. This CDR3 has 16 amino acids. The rearrangement links TRBV29-1 to TRBJ2-3; 9 positions match TRBD2. The sequence was collected from a man in his sixties with non-small cell lung cancer. The sequenced sample consisted of lung tumor tissue. In DNA, the CDR3 is TGCAGCGTTGAATCTGCTAGCGGGGTTAGCACAGATACGCAGTATTTT. Translating it yields CSVESASGVSTDTQYF.